The rows below give T cell receptor beta chains drawn from one sample of a study of T cell responses to AZD1222 COVID-19 vaccine. The data were produced by immunoSEQ multiplex PCR, yet TCRdb's version contains in-frame clones alone and is incomplete. In the table there are roughly 150,000 clones, roughly nine tenths of which are singletons. Sequencing was performed on peripheral blood, taken on day 0 of AZD1222 vaccination. These receptors were taken from an adult in good health. The CDR3 runs from the conserved cysteine through the conserved F or W. The D gene is left open where the match is weak. Where a row states a size, it is once, few, many or the class of an expanded clone; other rows omit it.

D gene: TRBD1
clone size: NA
J gene: TRBJ1-4
CDR3 length: 14
V gene: TRBV28
CDR3 protein: CASSRTGLNEKLFF
CDR3 DNA: TGTGCCAGCAGTCGGACAGGGCTTAATGAAAAACTGTTTTTT

D gene: NA
clone size: NA
J gene: TRBJ1-2
CDR3 length: 13
V gene: TRBV12-3/TRBV12-4
CDR3 protein: CASNVGQNYGYTF
CDR3 DNA: TGTGCCAGCAACGTAGGGCAGAACTATGGCTACACCTTC

D gene: NA
clone size: NA
J gene: TRBJ1-2
CDR3 length: 13
V gene: TRBV28
CDR3 protein: CASSPTGNYGYTF
CDR3 DNA: TGTGCCAGCAGCCCGACAGGAAACTATGGCTACACCTTC

D gene: NA
clone size: NA
J gene: TRBJ1-1
CDR3 length: 12
V gene: TRBV28
CDR3 protein: CASTPGDTEAFF
CDR3 DNA: TGTGCCAGCACCCCAGGGGACACTGAAGCTTTCTTT

D gene: NA
clone size: NA
J gene: TRBJ2-5
CDR3 length: 14
V gene: TRBV25-1
CDR3 protein: CASSAQGSPETQYF
CDR3 DNA: TGTGCCAGCAGTGCCCAGGGCAGTCCAGAGACCCAGTACTTC

D gene: TRBD1
clone size: NA
J gene: TRBJ1-1
CDR3 length: 14
V gene: TRBV30
CDR3 protein: CAWSQNRGRDEAFF
CDR3 DNA: TGTGCCTGGAGCCAGAACAGGGGGCGAGATGAAGCTTTCTTT

D gene: TRBD1
clone size: NA
J gene: TRBJ1-1
CDR3 length: 15
V gene: TRBV24-1
CDR3 protein: CATLRQGRGWTEAFF
CDR3 DNA: TGTGCCACCCTTAGACAGGGGAGGGGGTGGACTGAAGCTTTCTTT

D gene: TRBD1
clone size: NA
J gene: TRBJ2-2
CDR3 length: 14
V gene: TRBV30
CDR3 protein: CAWSSNRGPGELFF
CDR3 DNA: TGTGCCTGGAGTTCAAACAGGGGGCCCGGGGAGCTGTTTTTT

D gene: TRBD1
clone size: NA
J gene: TRBJ1-2
CDR3 length: 15
V gene: TRBV5-6
CDR3 protein: CASSLDGQGNYGYTF
CDR3 DNA: TGTGCCAGCAGCTTGGACGGACAGGGAAACTATGGCTACACCTTC

D gene: TRBD1
clone size: NA
J gene: TRBJ1-2
CDR3 length: 14
V gene: TRBV7-2
CDR3 protein: CASSLAGDSYGYTF
CDR3 DNA: TGTGCCAGCAGCTTAGCGGGGGACAGCTATGGCTACACCTTC

D gene: NA
clone size: once
J gene: TRBJ1-2
CDR3 length: 15
V gene: TRBV6-6
CDR3 protein: CATKVVTGANYGYTF
CDR3 DNA: TGTGCCACCAAAGTTGTTACCGGGGCCAACTATGGCTACACCTTC

D gene: NA
clone size: NA
J gene: TRBJ1-5
CDR3 length: 14
V gene: TRBV7-2
CDR3 protein: CASSLDSSNQPQHF
CDR3 DNA: TGTGCCAGCAGTTTGGACAGTAGCAATCAGCCCCAGCATTTT

D gene: TRBD2
clone size: NA
J gene: TRBJ2-1
CDR3 length: 17
V gene: TRBV2
CDR3 protein: CASSAAGTSASYNEQFF
CDR3 DNA: TGTGCCAGCAGTGCCGCCGGGACTAGCGCCTCCTACAATGAGCAGTTCTTC

D gene: NA
clone size: once
J gene: TRBJ2-7
CDR3 length: 15
V gene: TRBV15
CDR3 protein: CATSRDRGSSYEQYF
CDR3 DNA: TGTGCCACCAGCAGAGATAGGGGGAGCTCCTACGAGCAGTACTTC

D gene: NA
clone size: few
J gene: TRBJ1-2
CDR3 length: 13
V gene: TRBV7-2
CDR3 protein: CASSLAPGNGYTF
CDR3 DNA: TGTGCCAGCAGCTTAGCGCCAGGGAACGGCTACACCTTC

D gene: NA
clone size: NA
J gene: TRBJ1-5
CDR3 length: 14
V gene: TRBV2
CDR3 protein: CASRLARGNQPQHF
CDR3 DNA: TGTGCCAGCAGACTAGCGAGGGGCAATCAGCCCCAGCATTTT

D gene: TRBD1
clone size: NA
J gene: TRBJ1-5
CDR3 length: 13
V gene: TRBV30
CDR3 protein: CAWGRQGIQPQHF
CDR3 DNA: TGTGCCTGGGGAAGACAGGGTATACAGCCCCAGCATTTT

D gene: TRBD2
clone size: NA
J gene: TRBJ2-1
CDR3 length: 19
V gene: TRBV7-9
CDR3 protein: CASSSSQGASGGAYNEQFF
CDR3 DNA: TGTGCCAGCAGCTCTTCACAGGGAGCTAGCGGGGGTGCCTACAATGAGCAGTTCTTC

D gene: NA
clone size: NA
J gene: TRBJ1-1
CDR3 length: 14
V gene: TRBV19
CDR3 protein: CASSIDRIGTEAFF
CDR3 DNA: TGTGCCAGTAGTATAGACCGGATTGGCACTGAAGCTTTCTTT

D gene: NA
clone size: NA
J gene: TRBJ2-1
CDR3 length: 15
V gene: TRBV19
CDR3 protein: CASSVKGTPPNEQFF
CDR3 DNA: TGTGCCAGTAGTGTTAAGGGGACTCCACCCAATGAGCAGTTCTTC

D gene: TRBD1
clone size: NA
J gene: TRBJ2-7
CDR3 length: 14
V gene: TRBV27
CDR3 protein: CASSLRQGSYEQYF
CDR3 DNA: TGTGCCAGCAGTCTTAGACAGGGCTCCTACGAGCAGTACTTC

D gene: TRBD1
clone size: NA
J gene: TRBJ1-6
CDR3 length: 14
V gene: TRBV30
CDR3 protein: CAWSRDRASSPLHF
CDR3 DNA: TGTGCCTGGAGCCGGGACAGGGCGTCTTCACCCCTCCACTTT

D gene: NA
clone size: few
J gene: TRBJ2-7
CDR3 length: 15
V gene: TRBV5-1
CDR3 protein: CASSSGRTPTYEQYF
CDR3 DNA: TGCGCCAGCAGCTCCGGAAGGACTCCTACCTACGAGCAGTACTTC

D gene: TRBD1
clone size: NA
J gene: TRBJ1-6
CDR3 length: 15
V gene: TRBV30
CDR3 protein: CAWTVNRQGGSPLHF
CDR3 DNA: TGTGCCTGGACCGTAAACCGACAGGGTGGCTCACCCCTCCACTTT

D gene: TRBD1
clone size: NA
J gene: TRBJ2-2
CDR3 length: 17
V gene: TRBV5-1
CDR3 protein: CASSLGQGGLDTGELFF
CDR3 DNA: TGCGCCAGCAGCTTGGGACAGGGTGGTTTGGACACCGGGGAGCTGTTTTTT

D gene: NA
clone size: few
J gene: TRBJ2-1
CDR3 length: 15
V gene: TRBV5-8
CDR3 protein: CASSNPKTDRNEQFF
CDR3 DNA: TGTGCCAGCAGTAACCCCAAGACGGACCGCAATGAGCAGTTCTTC

D gene: TRBD2
clone size: NA
J gene: TRBJ2-7
CDR3 length: 14
V gene: TRBV24-1
CDR3 protein: CATSEAGRPYEQYF
CDR3 DNA: TGTGCCACCAGTGAAGCGGGACGTCCCTACGAGCAGTACTTC

D gene: NA
clone size: NA
J gene: TRBJ2-7
CDR3 length: 14
V gene: TRBV6-5
CDR3 protein: CASTDRPGSYEQYF
CDR3 DNA: TGTGCCAGCACGGACCGCCCGGGCTCCTACGAGCAGTACTTC

D gene: NA
clone size: NA
J gene: TRBJ2-1
CDR3 length: 14
V gene: TRBV4-3
CDR3 protein: CASSRASVDNEQFF
CDR3 DNA: TGCGCCAGCAGCCGGGCTAGCGTCGACAATGAGCAGTTCTTC

D gene: NA
clone size: NA
J gene: TRBJ1-3
CDR3 length: 17
V gene: TRBV5-1
CDR3 protein: CASSILGGIHSGNTIYF
CDR3 DNA: TGCGCCAGCAGCATCCTAGGCGGGATTCACTCTGGAAACACCATATATTTT

D gene: TRBD1
clone size: NA
J gene: TRBJ1-2
CDR3 length: 14
V gene: TRBV9
CDR3 protein: CASSVAGGGHGYTF
CDR3 DNA: TGTGCCAGCAGCGTAGCAGGGGGCGGACATGGCTACACCTTC

D gene: NA
clone size: NA
J gene: TRBJ2-3
CDR3 length: 14
V gene: TRBV7-3
CDR3 protein: CASSLTASTDTQYF
CDR3 DNA: TGTGCCAGCAGCTTAACGGCAAGCACAGATACGCAGTATTTT

D gene: NA
clone size: NA
J gene: TRBJ1-6
CDR3 length: 13
V gene: TRBV27
CDR3 protein: CASRDAGDSPLHF
CDR3 DNA: TGTGCCAGCAGGGACGCAGGGGATTCACCCCTCCACTTT

D gene: TRBD1
clone size: NA
J gene: TRBJ1-3
CDR3 length: 15
V gene: TRBV19
CDR3 protein: CASRTGTDSGNTIYF
CDR3 DNA: TGTGCCAGTAGAACTGGGACAGACTCTGGAAACACCATATATTTT

D gene: NA
clone size: NA
J gene: TRBJ2-3
CDR3 length: 14
V gene: TRBV6-2/TRBV6-3
CDR3 protein: CASSYLPTRGAQYF
CDR3 DNA: TGTGCCAGCAGTTACCTCCCGACCCGAGGGGCGCAGTATTTT

D gene: TRBD2
clone size: NA
J gene: TRBJ2-3
CDR3 length: 14
V gene: TRBV28
CDR3 protein: CASKPGLAGVTQYF
CDR3 DNA: TGTGCCAGCAAGCCCGGACTAGCGGGGGTTACGCAGTATTTT

D gene: NA
clone size: once
J gene: TRBJ2-1
CDR3 length: 16
V gene: TRBV4-1
CDR3 protein: CASTPSSATSYNEQFF
CDR3 DNA: TGCGCCAGCACCCCAAGTTCCGCCACGTCCTACAATGAGCAGTTCTTC

D gene: NA
clone size: once
J gene: TRBJ1-1
CDR3 length: 11
V gene: TRBV28
CDR3 protein: CASWVNTEAFF
CDR3 DNA: TGTGCCTCGTGGGTGAACACTGAAGCTTTCTTT

D gene: TRBD1
clone size: NA
J gene: TRBJ1-2
CDR3 length: 14
V gene: TRBV19
CDR3 protein: CASRIGTGLSGYTF
CDR3 DNA: TGTGCCAGCAGAATTGGGACAGGCCTCTCCGGCTACACCTTC

D gene: NA
clone size: NA
J gene: TRBJ2-5
CDR3 length: 13
V gene: TRBV19
CDR3 protein: CASSSQGAETQYF
CDR3 DNA: TGTGCCAGTAGTAGCCAGGGCGCAGAGACCCAGTACTTC

D gene: NA
clone size: NA
J gene: TRBJ2-7
CDR3 length: 11
V gene: TRBV20-1
CDR3 protein: CSARGVYEQYF
CDR3 DNA: TGCAGTGCTAGAGGAGTTTACGAGCAGTACTTC

D gene: NA
clone size: NA
J gene: TRBJ2-7
CDR3 length: 15
V gene: TRBV7-9
CDR3 protein: CASSLGLSGAYEQYF
CDR3 DNA: TGTGCCAGCAGCTTAGGTCTAAGCGGAGCCTACGAGCAGTACTTC

D gene: NA
clone size: NA
J gene: TRBJ1-1
CDR3 length: 12
V gene: TRBV11-2
CDR3 protein: CAISGMNTEAFF
CDR3 DNA: TGTGCCATCTCAGGGATGAACACTGAAGCTTTCTTT

D gene: NA
clone size: NA
J gene: TRBJ1-1
CDR3 length: 11
V gene: TRBV28
CDR3 protein: CASSLLQEAFF
CDR3 DNA: TGTGCCAGCAGTTTATTACAGGAAGCTTTCTTT

D gene: NA
clone size: NA
J gene: TRBJ2-3
CDR3 length: 14
V gene: TRBV5-6
CDR3 protein: CASSLVQNTDTQYF
CDR3 DNA: TGTGCCAGCAGCTTGGTCCAGAACACAGATACGCAGTATTTT